These 16 T cell receptor beta chains were all obtained from the same sample, sequenced in a study of blood T cell repertoires in COVID-19. Assay: immunoSEQ multiplex PCR; the TCRdb copy retains only in-frame clones and omits some. The data hold around 300,000 clones, with 83% observed a single time. Sequencing used peripheral blood. These TCRs come from a woman aged 45-65 years who had recovered from COVID-19.

The chain combines TRBV6-1 with TRBJ2-7, with a possible D match to TRBD2 (7 bases). Germline CDR1 is MNHNS and CDR2 is SASEGT. V lost 4 bases to trimming and J lost 5 bases, with 18 bases between them. This CDR3 region has 15 residues. This CDR3 reads CASSGATTGGHEQYF. In DNA, the CDR3 is TGTGCCAGCAGTGGAGCCACAACGGGGGGCCACGAGCAGTACTTC.

This clone appeared a single time. V usage is TRBV9 and J usage is TRBJ1-2; no clear D. Trimming took 0 bases from V and 0 from J, leaving 12 bases between them. CDR3 length: 16 amino acids. CDR1 SGDLS and CDR2 YYNGEE come from the germline V gene. CDR3 sequence reads: CASSVDPQVANYGYTF. CDR3 in DNA: TGTGCCAGCAGCGTAGACCCCCAGGTTGCTAACTATGGCTACACCTTC.

This sequence joins TRBV29-1 and TRBJ1-2; D is ambiguous. Trimming shortened V by 4 bases and J by 8 bases, and 14 bases separated the two germline ends. Germline V gene data show CDR1 as SQVTM and CDR2 as ANQGSEA. There are 12 residues in the CDR3. CDR3: CSVGEVLEGYTF. In DNA, the CDR3 is TGCAGCGTTGGGGAGGTCTTGGAGGGCTACACCTTC. Combining the CDR3 with reference TRBV29-1 and TRBJ1-2 gives the whole variable domain SAVISQKPSRDICQRGTSLTIQCQVDSQVTMMFWYRQQPGQSLTLIATANQGSEATYESGFVIDKFPISRPNLTFSTLTVSNMSPEDSSIYLCSVGEVLEGYTFGSGTRLTVV.

The J gene is TRBJ1-5, the V gene TRBV2; D ambiguous. CDR1 is SNHLY, CDR2 FYNNEI, per germline. Trimming removed 5 bases at V and 7 bases at J, with 15 bases between. The length of the CDR3 is 14 residues. The CDR3: CASSPGREGQPQHF. CDR3 DNA: TGTGCCAGCAGTCCTGGTAGGGAGGGCCAGCCCCAGCATTTT.

The chain carries TRBV28 and TRBJ1-5, with 9 positions matching TRBD1. CDR1 and CDR2 (germline): MDHEN, SYDVKM. The V segment lost 7 bases and the J segment 5 bases; nucleotides outside the gene matches: 6. The CDR3 has 14 residues. The CDR3 region is CASTPGTGYQPQHF. For the CDR3, the DNA is TGTGCCAGCACGCCGGGGACAGGGTATCAGCCCCAGCATTTT. The variable domain in full, completed from reference TRBV28 and TRBJ1-5, reads DVKVTQSSRYLVKRTGEKVFLECVQDMDHENMFWYRQDPGLGLRLIYFSYDVKMKEKGDIPEGYSVSREKKERFSLILESASTNQTSMYLCASTPGTGYQPQHFGDGTRLSIL.

The gene calls are TRBV27 and TRBJ1-1; maybe TRBD1 (5 bases). CDR3 length equals 16 residues. With 0 bases removed from V and 0 bases from J, the gap between germline ends came to 11 bases. Germline lookup yields CDR1 MNHEY and CDR2 SMNVEV (reference sequence). CDR3 amino acids: CASSLSQGFLNTEAFF. DNA of the CDR3: TGTGCCAGCAGTTTATCCCAGGGATTTTTGAACACTGAAGCTTTCTTT.

CDR3 DNA: TGTGCCAGCAGGGTCTCGGGGGGGTTGACAGATACGCAGTATTTT. It translates to CASRVSGGLTDTQYF. This sequence joins TRBV6-4 and TRBJ2-3, with 8 bases that match TRBD2. Germline CDR1 MRHNA, CDR2 SNTAGT. This CDR3 has 15 amino acids. J lost 3 bases, V lost 6 bases, and 8 bases had no gene match.

Details on this clone: Relative to the germline gene, one junction end is altered; a read error may explain this. The gene calls are TRBV30 and TRBJ1-2; D gene unclear. Germline V lookup: CDR1 GTSNPN, CDR2 SVGIG (reference sequence). The CDR3 has 15 amino acids. In nucleotides, the CDR3 is TGTGCCCGGAGCCTACATACGGGTCCCACTAATGGCTACACCTTC. Encoded protein: CARSLHTGPTNGYTF.

The chain employs TRBV5-1 and TRBJ2-3; D unclear. The ends were cut back, 2 bases at V and 2 bases at J, with 12 bases in the middle. This CDR3 has 15 amino acids. The germline gives CDR1 SGHRS, CDR2 YFSETQ. CDR3 residues: CASSFPRADTDTQYF. The CDR3 nucleotides are TGCGCCAGCAGCTTCCCCCGTGCGGACACAGATACGCAGTATTTT.

The chain combines TRBV2 with TRBJ2-7, with D perhaps matching TRBD1 (6 bases). The V end lost 7 bases, the J end lost 9 bases, and 22 bases lay between the germline ends. Germline CDR1 is SNHLY and CDR2 is FYNNEI. The CDR3 length is 14 residues. CDR3 sequence reads: CASKPTGPPLGQYF. CDR3 DNA sequence: TGTGCCAGCAAACCCACAGGGCCCCCTTTGGGGCAGTACTTC. Full variable domain (remainder filled in from reference TRBV2 and TRBJ2-7): EPEVTQTPSHQVTQMGQEVILRCVPISNHLYFYWYRQILGQKVEFLVSFYNNEISEKSEIFDDQFSVERPDGSNFTLKIRSTKLEDSAMYFCASKPTGPPLGQYFGPGTRLTVT.

This clone has only a few counts. Germline is not matched at one junction end, which may reflect a read error. The chain recombines TRBV18 with TRBJ2-7, with a tentative D call TRBD1 (6 bases). The length of the CDR3 is 14 residues. Germline V CDR1 and CDR2: KGHSH, LQKENI. CDR3 amino acids: CASSPRTVSHEQYF. The CDR3 DNA is TGTGCCAGCTCACCGCGGACAGTCTCCCACGAGCAGTACTTC.

The CDR3 protein is CASSERTGAYWGQYF. The CDR3 DNA follows: TGTGCCAGCAGTGAAAGGACAGGGGCCTACTGGGGGCAGTATTTT. The chain couples TRBV2 to TRBJ2-3; 9 bases agree with TRBD1. V gave up 2 bases and J gave up 11 bases; unmatched junction bases: 11. Germline values: CDR1 SNHLY, CDR2 FYNNEI. This CDR3 has 15 residues. Combining the CDR3 with reference TRBV2 and TRBJ2-3 gives the whole variable domain EPEVTQTPSHQVTQMGQEVILRCVPISNHLYFYWYRQILGQKVEFLVSFYNNEISEKSEIFDDQFSVERPDGSNFTLKIRSTKLEDSAMYFCASSERTGAYWGQYFGPGTRLTVL.

V gene TRBV4-1 combines with J gene TRBJ1-5; 8 positions match TRBD1. The CDR3 covers 18 residues. Per the germline V gene, CDR1 is MGHRA and CDR2 is YSYEKL. The J segment lost 0 bases and the V segment lost 1 base, leaving 8 bases of the junction unmatched. CDR3 DNA sequence: TGCGCCAGCAGCCAAGTTGACAGGGGACTTAATAGCAATCAGCCCCAGCATTTT. Its protein is CASSQVDRGLNSNQPQHF.

V usage is TRBV28 and J usage is TRBJ1-1; D is uncertain. Germline CDR1 is MDHEN and CDR2 is SYDVKM. The CDR3 loop spans 13 amino acids. V was clipped by 7 bases and J by 0 bases, with 9 bases between them. CDR3 nucleotide sequence: TGTGCCAGCACGGAGGATATGAACACTGAAGCTTTCTTT. Translated: CASTEDMNTEAFF.

In its sample, this clone was seen once. The CDR3 here is CASSLGLAAVVQQFF. In nucleotides, the CDR3 is TGCGCCAGCAGCTTGGGACTAGCGGCCGTAGTTCAGCAGTTCTTC. The chain links TRBV5-1 to TRBJ2-1, with 9 bases identical to TRBD2. The CDR3 loop spans 15 amino acids. The germline CDR1 and CDR2 sequences are SGHRS and YFSETQ. Trimming removed 0 bases from V and 11 bases from J; junction bases left unmatched: 9.

The chain has TRBV5-1 and TRBJ2-5, with TRBD1 identical over 8 bases. The germline CDR1 and CDR2 sequences are SGHRS and YFSETQ. Trimming at V came to 0 bases and at J to 7 bases, leaving 14 bases not matched to a gene. This CDR3 is 17 amino acids long. CDR3 nucleotides: TGCGCCAGCAGCTTGGGACAGGGGATAGTTGGGGCTGGGACCCAGTACTTC. It yields the protein CASSLGQGIVGAGTQYF.